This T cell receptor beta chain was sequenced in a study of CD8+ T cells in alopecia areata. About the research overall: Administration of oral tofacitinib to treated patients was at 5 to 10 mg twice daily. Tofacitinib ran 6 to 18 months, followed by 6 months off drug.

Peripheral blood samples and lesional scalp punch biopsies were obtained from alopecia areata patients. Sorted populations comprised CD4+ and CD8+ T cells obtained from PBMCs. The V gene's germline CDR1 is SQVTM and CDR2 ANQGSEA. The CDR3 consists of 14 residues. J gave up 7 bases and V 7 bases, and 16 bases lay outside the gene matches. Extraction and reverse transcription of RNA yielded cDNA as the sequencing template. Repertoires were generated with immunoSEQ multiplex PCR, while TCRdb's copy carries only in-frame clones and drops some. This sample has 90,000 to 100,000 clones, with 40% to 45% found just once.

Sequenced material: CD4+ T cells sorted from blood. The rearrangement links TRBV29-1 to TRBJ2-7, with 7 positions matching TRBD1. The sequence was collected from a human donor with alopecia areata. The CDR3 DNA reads TGCAGCGCCCAGCAGACAGGGCAAGTTGGGGAGCAGTACTTC. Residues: CSAQQTGQVGEQYF.